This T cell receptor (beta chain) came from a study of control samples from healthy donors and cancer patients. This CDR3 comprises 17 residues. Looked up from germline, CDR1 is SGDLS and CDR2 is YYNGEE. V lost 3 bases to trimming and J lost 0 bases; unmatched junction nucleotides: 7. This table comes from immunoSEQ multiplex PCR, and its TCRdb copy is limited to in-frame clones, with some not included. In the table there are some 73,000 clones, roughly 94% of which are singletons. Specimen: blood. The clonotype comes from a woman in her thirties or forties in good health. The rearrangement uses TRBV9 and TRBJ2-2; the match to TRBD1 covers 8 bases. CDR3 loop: CASSAGGQASNTGELFF. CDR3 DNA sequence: TGTGCCAGCAGCGCCGGGGGACAGGCCTCGAACACCGGGGAGCTGTTTTTT.